This TCR beta chain originates from a study of T cells in pancreatic ductal adenocarcinoma. Assay used: immunoSEQ multiplex PCR; TCRdb lists only in-frame clones, some missing. The data show approximately 19,000 clones, about 90% seen once. Selected pancreatic ductal adenocarcinoma patients had undergone surgery without neoadjuvant therapy. The TCR sequence derives from a human donor with pancreatic ductal adenocarcinoma. The sequenced sample was PBMCs.

The CDR3 DNA reads as TGCGCCAGCAGCCAAGATAGGGCAGGGGAACTCACCTACGAGCAGTACTTC. It yields the protein CASSQDRAGELTYEQYF. This chain joins TRBV4-1 and TRBJ2-7; possibly TRBD1 for D (6 bases). With 0 bases removed from V and 2 bases from J, the gap between germline ends came to 17 bases. Germline V gives CDR1 MGHRA, CDR2 YSYEKL. This CDR3 is 17 amino acids long.